The sequence of this T cell receptor (beta chain) was determined in a study of blood T cell repertoires in COVID-19. The assay was immunoSEQ multiplex PCR, and TCRdb's table has in-frame clones only and misses some. The data hold approximately 240,000 clones, with roughly 81% observed a single time. Sequencing was done on a sample of peripheral blood. The clonotype comes from a man between 50 and 59 years old with acute or convalescent COVID-19.

CDR3: CAISEVTANYGYTF. Here the CDR3 DNA reads TGTGCCATCAGTGAGGTAACAGCTAACTATGGCTACACCTTC. V gene TRBV10-3 combines with J gene TRBJ1-2; D gene uncertain. The V gene's germline CDR1 is ENHRY and CDR2 SYGVKD. V lost 2 bases, J lost 0 bases, and 7 bases lay in between. There are 14 residues in the CDR3.